The rows below give T cell receptor beta chains drawn from one sample of a study of control samples from healthy donors and cancer patients. Only in-frame clones appear in the TCRdb table, and some are missing; sequencing was by immunoSEQ multiplex PCR. Of under 150,000 clones in the sample, approximately 89% are singletons; the top ten hold 3% to 4%. The sample comprised blood. The receptors here all came from a man in his forties or fifties in good health. Both conserved end residues are trimmed from each CDR3. The order of the fields is CDR3 length, V gene, CDR3 protein.

11,TRBV6-4,ASSGTSYNEQF
9,TRBV5-4,ASSSYNEQF
14,TRBV21-1,ASSKGTGCDDTEAF
13,TRBV7-9,ASSFQTTAEKGYT
11,TRBV7-2,ASSYLTGFEAF
13,TRBV6-5,ATPGEGPYTYEQY
10,TRBV5-1,ASSFTFNEQF
13,TRBV10-2,ASSVTGSLNEKLF
12,TRBV28,ASRVPETLRGYT
14,TRBV4-2,ASSPSGTGSGNTIY
12,TRBV9,ASSGTGGSGELF
12,TRBV29-1,SVGLGLAGDTQY
14,TRBV11-3,ASSSGLAGGTNEQF
11,TRBV3-1/TRBV3-2,ASSQGGFQPQH
12,TRBV27,ASRRQEMNTEAF
12,TRBV6-5,ASSYLEGAQPQH
13,TRBV21-1,ASSLLAGTGYGYT
13,TRBV5-6,ASSNGQGGNQPQH
13,TRBV6-2/TRBV6-3,ASSSLAGGRNEQF
12,TRBV7-3,ASSVSGVPETQY
12,TRBV24-1,ATSGSGGVGELF
10,TRBV6-2/TRBV6-3,ASSGDTDTQY
13,TRBV3-1/TRBV3-2,ASSQLGGARDEQF
15,TRBV27,ASSLWVSAGGLNEQF
11,TRBV20-1,SASRDRLQPQH
13,TRBV19,ASSPILATNEKLF
15,TRBV11-2,ASSLNPRQRNTGELF
15,TRBV4-3,ASSREWGQNSNQPQH
11,TRBV30,AWNGNYNSPLH
11,TRBV7-8,ASRTTSGSEQF
13,TRBV19,ASSIAAGGAYEQY
15,TRBV6-4,ASSDPTGWFSNQPQH
11,TRBV6-5,ASKGRVREKLF
13,TRBV30,AWSARGLRYTEAF
11,TRBV27,ASSSLGREPQH
13,TRBV2,ASSEGEGRTYEQY
17,TRBV29-1,SAEVGLAGGLSSTDTQY
15,TRBV7-2,ASSLAWGGGSYNEQF
13,TRBV5-6,ASSFGAVNTGELF
9,TRBV19,ASSIAGRST
11,TRBV6-1,ASSEAKRGEQF